Presented here are 27 T cell receptor beta chains from one specimen sequenced in a study of blood T cell repertoires in COVID-19. Measured with immunoSEQ multiplex PCR; TCRdb has only the in-frame clones, and not every one. The profile shows 130,000 to 150,000 clones, around 82% of them singletons. Sequencing used peripheral blood. These receptors came from a man aged 55 to 69 with active or convalescent COVID-19.

The gene calls are TRBV28 and TRBJ2-2; TRBD2 agrees at 9 bases. The V gene end was trimmed by 6 bases and the J gene end by 6 bases; junction bases not matched to a gene: 5. Germline V CDR1 and CDR2: MDHEN, SYDVKM. CDR3 length: 14 amino acids. The CDR3 here is CASRPSGMAGELFF. CDR3 DNA: TGTGCCAGCAGGCCTAGCGGGATGGCCGGGGAGCTGTTTTTT.

The genes are TRBV28 and TRBJ2-1, with a tentative D call TRBD1 (6 bases). CDR1 MDHEN and CDR2 SYDVKM come from the germline V gene. This CDR3 has 13 residues. V lost 7 bases and J lost 9, with 16 bases in between. CDR3 DNA: TGTGCCAGCACTGAACTGTTAGGGGGTGAGCAGTTCTTC. This gives the protein CASTELLGGEQFF. Full variable domain (missing parts from reference TRBV28 and TRBJ2-1): DVKVTQSSRYLVKRTGEKVFLECVQDMDHENMFWYRQDPGLGLRLIYFSYDVKMKEKGDIPEGYSVSREKKERFSLILESASTNQTSMYLCASTELLGGEQFFGPGTRLTVL.

The genes are TRBV24-1 and TRBJ2-7; D perhaps matches TRBD1 (7 bases). This CDR3 region has 15 residues. Germline V lookup: CDR1 KGHDR, CDR2 SFDVKD. Trimming stripped 3 bases from V and 1 base from J, with 12 bases between. CDR3 DNA: TGTGCCACCAGTGATCCGCGGGACAGTTCCTACGAGCAGTACTTC. The encoded protein is CATSDPRDSSYEQYF.

Here the CDR3 DNA reads TGTGCCAGCAGCTTAACAGGGGGCGCGGCGCTTGATGGCTACACCTTC. Residues: CASSLTGGAALDGYTF. The V and J genes are TRBV7-2 and TRBJ1-2; 9 nucleotides agree with TRBD1. J was trimmed by 6 bases and V by 2 bases; bases with no gene match: 10. This CDR3 is 16 amino acids long. Germline lookup yields CDR1 SGHTA and CDR2 FQGNSA.

This chain connects TRBV30 to TRBJ1-2, with TRBD1 matching over 7 bases. Losses at the gene ends were 2 bases for V and 4 bases for J; bases not matched to a gene: 4. Germline V gene lookup returns CDR1 GTSNPN and CDR2 SVGIG (reference sequence). The CDR3 sequence is 13 residues long. The CDR3 is CAWSRTGGYGYTF. CDR3 sequence (DNA): TGTGCCTGGAGTCGGACAGGCGGCTATGGCTACACCTTC.

This chain links TRBV24-1 with TRBJ1-2, with D unresolved. Deletions cut 7 bases from V and 5 bases from J, with 10 bases between. This CDR3 has 12 residues. CDR1 is KGHDR, CDR2 SFDVKD, per germline. CDR3 region: CATRDTEYGYTF. CDR3 in DNA: TGTGCCACCAGAGACACCGAGTATGGCTACACCTTC.

The count of this clone is one. The CDR3 protein is CASSPDGAGRDGYTF. The CDR3 coding sequence is TGTGCCAGCAGCCCCGACGGGGCGGGGAGAGATGGCTACACCTTC. The V and J genes are TRBV7-2 and TRBJ1-2, with D possibly being TRBD1 (5 bases). CDR3 size: 15 residues. V lost 5 bases, J lost 6 bases, and 19 bases lay in between. Germline V gene lookup returns CDR1 SGHTA and CDR2 FQGNSA.

The chain uses TRBV5-4 and TRBJ1-1, with D perhaps matching TRBD1 (6 bases). V was clipped by 5 bases and J by 6 bases, with 14 bases between them. Germline V lookup: CDR1 SGHNT, CDR2 YYREEE (reference sequence). The CDR3 contains 13 residues. CDR3 amino acids: CASRSQGLAEAFF. Written as DNA, the CDR3 is TGTGCCAGCAGATCGCAGGGGTTAGCTGAAGCTTTCTTT.

The chain links TRBV7-2 to TRBJ2-3, with TRBD2 matching over 8 bases. V trimming: 5 bases; J trimming: 0 bases; junction bases outside the gene matches: 4. CDR1 is SGHTA, CDR2 FQGNSA, per germline. This CDR3 spans 15 amino acids. In DNA, the CDR3 is TGTGCCAGCAGCACAGCGGGAGTTAGCACAGATACGCAGTATTTT. It translates to CASSTAGVSTDTQYF.

The CDR3 loop is CASSRAGGAYNEQFF. The DNA of the CDR3 is TGTGCCAGCAGCAGGGCGGGGGGGGCCTACAATGAGCAGTTCTTC. The chain combines TRBV6-5 with TRBJ2-1, with TRBD2 matching 9 bases. CDR3 length: 15 amino acids. With V trimmed by 6 bases and J by 2 bases, 5 bases remained unmatched. Per germline, CDR1 MNHEY and CDR2 SVGAGI.

V is TRBV4-3 and J is TRBJ1-2, with 9 bases that match TRBD1. Germline V lookup: CDR1 LGHNA, CDR2 YSLEER. Trimming cost V 1 base and J 4 bases; bases outside gene matches: 7. The CDR3 length is 16 residues. The CDR3 coding sequence is TGCGCCAGCAGCCAAGCCGGGACAGGGACATTCTATGGCTACACCTTC. Protein product: CASSQAGTGTFYGYTF.

This chain links TRBV18 with TRBJ2-1; 7 positions agree with TRBD2. Germline assignment: CDR1 KGHSH and CDR2 LQKENI. Trimming took 3 bases from V and 6 from J; bases not matched to a gene: 20. This CDR3 region has 19 residues. In DNA, the CDR3 is TGTGCCAGCTCACCTACGAGGCTAGCGGACGCTCACTCTTCCAATGAGCAGTTCTTC. As protein: CASSPTRLADAHSSNEQFF. Together with reference TRBV18 and TRBJ2-1, the CDR3 gives the full variable domain: NAGVMQNPRHLVRRRGQEARLRCSPMKGHSHVYWYRQLPEEGLKFMVYLQKENIIDESGMPKERFSAEFPKEGPSILRIQQVVRGDSAAYFCASSPTRLADAHSSNEQFFGPGTRLTVL.

The V call is TRBV6-2 or TRBV6-3, the J call TRBJ1-2; D is uncertain. CDR1 is MNHEY, CDR2 SVGEGT, per germline. The V end was cut by 0 bases, the J end by 6 bases, with 14 bases between. The CDR3 runs 15 residues. CDR3 sequence: CASSYSTSGSDGYTF. As DNA, the CDR3 is TGTGCCAGCAGTTACTCGACCTCGGGTTCCGATGGCTACACCTTC.

This chain uses TRBV7-2 with TRBJ2-7; TRBD2 might be the D (6 bases). This CDR3 region has 17 residues. With 0 bases removed from V and 0 bases from J, the gap between germline ends came to 15 bases. Looked up from germline, CDR1 is SGHTA and CDR2 is FQGNSA. The CDR3 DNA is TGTGCCAGCAGCTTAGCCTCGCGGGGCTCTAGCTCCTACGAGCAGTACTTC. Protein product: CASSLASRGSSSYEQYF.

This clone was observed a handful of times. V gene TRBV7-2 combines with J gene TRBJ2-7; possible D gene TRBD2, 6 bases. Trimming removed 2 bases at V and 6 bases at J, with 17 bases between. Per germline, CDR1 SGHTA and CDR2 FQGNSA. The CDR3 spans 15 residues. For the CDR3, the DNA is TGTGCCAGCAGCTTAACAGTAGCGGTCCCCGGCGAGCAGTACTTC. It translates to CASSLTVAVPGEQYF.

This sequence joins TRBV4-1 and TRBJ2-6; 10 nucleotides agree with TRBD1. With 5 bases clipped from V and 0 bases from J, the junction kept 7 bases outside the gene matches. Germline CDR1 and CDR2: MGHRA and YSYEKL. The CDR3 has 18 residues. The CDR3 nucleotides read TGCGCCAGCAGCGAGAGGGACAGGGGAAGCTCTGGGGCCAACGTCCTGACTTTC. Residues: CASSERDRGSSGANVLTF.

The chain joins TRBV7-8 to TRBJ1-2, with TRBD1 matching over 11 bases. CDR3 length: 15 amino acids. Looked up from germline, CDR1 is SGHVS and CDR2 is FQNEAQ. Trimming at V came to 4 bases and at J to 7 bases, leaving 8 bases not matched to a gene. The CDR3 spells CASSSTGQGGSGYTF. The CDR3 bases are TGTGCCAGCAGCTCGACGGGACAGGGGGGATCTGGCTACACCTTC.

The gene calls are TRBV18 and TRBJ2-1, with 9 bases matching TRBD1. After removal of 5 bases from V and 4 bases from J, the junction contained 9 bases not matched to a gene. The CDR3 covers 16 residues. Germline-derived CDR1 and CDR2 are KGHSH and LQKENI. CDR3 residues: CASSTQGATPYNEQFF. CDR3 coding DNA: TGTGCCAGCTCAACACAGGGGGCGACGCCTTACAATGAGCAGTTCTTC.

V and J are TRBV7-2 and TRBJ1-2, with 8 bases identical to TRBD1. Germline CDR1 SGHTA, CDR2 FQGNSA. The CDR3 has 17 residues. The J segment lost 6 bases and the V segment lost 3 bases, leaving 15 bases of the junction unmatched. CDR3 in amino acids: CASSFNGQGSTSDGYTF. CDR3 sequence (DNA): TGTGCCAGCAGCTTCAATGGACAGGGCAGCACTTCTGATGGCTACACCTTC.

Notes on this clone: Its ends do not fully match the called genes, so a read error is possible. J is TRBJ2-1 and V is TRBV6-2 or TRBV6-3; TRBD2 matches 8 bases. CDR1 and CDR2 (germline): MNHEY, SVGEGT. The CDR3 runs to 15 residues. The chain's CDR3 is CASTYGGAGQEEQFF. In DNA form, the CDR3 reads TGTGCCAGCACTTACGGGGGGGCTGGACAAGAGGAGCAGTTCTTC.

The chain carries TRBV9 and TRBJ2-3, with D possibly matching TRBD2 (6 bases). Germline loops: CDR1 SGDLS, CDR2 YYNGEE. The V gene lost 1 base and the J gene lost 10 bases, with 13 bases spanning the gap. There are 13 residues in the CDR3. DNA for the CDR3: TGTGCCAGCAGCGTATCGAGAACTAGCTCGCAGTATTTT. This gives the protein CASSVSRTSSQYF.

The V and J genes are TRBV3-1 (or the pseudogene TRBV3-2) and TRBJ1-2, with a weak D call TRBD1 (5 bases). The CDR3 has 16 residues. The germline gives CDR1 LGHDT, CDR2 YNNKEL (reference sequence). With 4 bases removed from V and 6 bases from J, the gap between germline ends came to 21 bases. The CDR3 DNA is TGTGCCAGCAGCCCGGAAGGGGCTCAGGGTCTCCATGGCTACACCTTC. Translated, it gives CASSPEGAQGLHGYTF.

Details on this clone: Other nucleotide sequences from this sample produce the same CDR3. J is TRBJ2-7 and V is TRBV19; 8 positions agree with TRBD1. Germline V gives CDR1 LNHDA, CDR2 SQIVND (reference sequence). V gave up 4 bases and J gave up 2 bases; unmatched junction bases: 4. The CDR3 runs 14 residues. The chain's CDR3 is CASSTGTGPYEQYF. Here the CDR3 DNA reads TGTGCCAGTAGTACCGGGACAGGACCCTACGAGCAGTACTTC.

This clone came up once. V usage is TRBV9 and J usage is TRBJ2-1; D may be TRBD2 (5 bases). With 4 bases removed from V and 5 bases from J, the gap between germline ends came to 16 bases. CDR1 and CDR2 from the germline V gene are SGDLS and YYNGEE. CDR3 size: 15 residues. CDR3 DNA sequence: TGTGCCAGCAGCCCCAGCGGAAGCGACCACAATGAGCAGTTCTTC. Translation gives CASSPSGSDHNEQFF.

CDR3 residues: CATSRGTEGGYTF. CDR3 nucleotide sequence: TGTGCCACCAGCAGAGGTACAGAAGGTGGCTACACCTTC. The chain employs TRBV15 and TRBJ1-2; no reliable D call. CDR3 size: 13 residues. Germline assignment: CDR1 LNHNV and CDR2 YYDKDF (reference sequence). The germline V and J ends were trimmed by 1 base and 7 bases, with 10 bases remaining between them.

The chain links TRBV5-4 to TRBJ1-1; TRBD1 aligns across 9 bases. The CDR3 extends over 16 amino acids. The germline CDR1 and CDR2 sequences are SGHNT and YYREEE (reference sequence). With V trimmed by 3 bases and J by 1 base, 7 bases remained unmatched. CDR3 in DNA: TGTGCCAGCAGCTCCCTTACAGGGGGCAGGAACACTGAAGCTTTCTTT. This codes for CASSSLTGGRNTEAFF.

The chain has TRBV7-9 and TRBJ2-7; maybe TRBD1 (5 bases). V was trimmed by 2 bases and J by 6 bases, leaving 11 bases between them. Per germline, CDR1 SEHNR and CDR2 FQNEAQ (reference sequence). This CDR3 region has 13 residues. For the CDR3, the DNA is TGTGCCAGCAGCTTAAAGGGGTTTGGCGAGCAGTACTTC. Protein product: CASSLKGFGEQYF.